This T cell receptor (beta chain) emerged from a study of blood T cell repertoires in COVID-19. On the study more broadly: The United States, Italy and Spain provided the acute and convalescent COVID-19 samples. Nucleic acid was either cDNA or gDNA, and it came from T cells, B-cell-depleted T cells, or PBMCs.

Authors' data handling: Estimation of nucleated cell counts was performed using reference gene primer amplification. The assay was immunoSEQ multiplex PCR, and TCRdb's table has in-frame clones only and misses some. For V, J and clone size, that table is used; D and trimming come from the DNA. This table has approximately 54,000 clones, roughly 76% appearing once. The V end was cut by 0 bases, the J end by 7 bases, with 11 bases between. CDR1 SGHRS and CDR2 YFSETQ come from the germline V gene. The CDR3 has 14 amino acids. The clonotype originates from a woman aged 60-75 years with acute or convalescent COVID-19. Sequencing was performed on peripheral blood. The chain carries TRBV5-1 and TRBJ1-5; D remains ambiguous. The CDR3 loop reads CASSLVAGSQPQHF. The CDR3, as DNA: TGCGCCAGCAGCTTGGTAGCGGGGAGCCAGCCCCAGCATTTT.